These T cell receptor beta chains were read from a single sample in a study of blood T cell repertoires in COVID-19. Here immunoSEQ multiplex PCR was the method, and the copy in TCRdb shows in-frame clones only, minus some. The repertoire includes around 67,000 clones, 82% of them detected once, and about 16% sits in the top ten. Sequencing was performed on peripheral blood. These receptors came from an elderly man with active COVID-19. CDR3s include the opening cysteine and the closing phenylalanine or tryptophan. D genes are given only for firm matches. Expanded clones are given a class, and other clones once, few, many or no size at all.

J	V	D	size	CDR3	DNA
TRBJ1-1	TRBV5-4	NA	NA	CASSLDRSLTEAFF	TGTGCCAGCAGCTTGGACAGGTCACTCACTGAAGCTTTCTTT
TRBJ2-7	TRBV27	TRBD1	NA	CASSFDRGGEQYF	TGTGCCAGCAGTTTCGACAGGGGCGGCGAGCAGTACTTC
TRBJ1-1	TRBV7-2	NA	NA	CASRADLGYTEAFF	TGTGCCAGCAGAGCGGACTTAGGGTACACTGAAGCTTTCTTT
TRBJ2-7	TRBV2	NA	NA	CASSPIVAGSSYEQYF	TGTGCCAGCAGTCCTATTGTGGCGGGGAGCTCCTACGAGCAGTACTTC
TRBJ2-3	TRBV4-3	TRBD1	NA	CASRTGSDTQYF	TGCGCCAGCAGGACAGGGTCAGATACGCAGTATTTT
TRBJ2-1	TRBV28	TRBD2	NA	CASSGREQLF	TGTGCCAGTAGCGGGAGGGAGCAGCTCTTC
TRBJ1-6	TRBV7-2	TRBD1	NA	CASSPLGPATGTVGSPLHF	TGTGCCAGCAGCCCCTTAGGGCCTGCGACCGGGACAGTGGGTTCACCCCTCCACTTT
TRBJ2-7	TRBV30	NA	NA	CAWSVKGSGYEQYF	TGTGCCTGGAGTGTAAAGGGGTCGGGCTACGAGCAGTACTTC
TRBJ2-7	TRBV2	NA	NA	CASKGGKGDSYEQYF	TGTGCCAGCAAGGGGGGGAAGGGTGACTCCTACGAGCAGTACTTC
TRBJ2-7	TRBV12-2	NA	medium-sized	CASRLVLAGGHEQYF	TGTGCAAGTCGCTTAGTGCTAGCGGGAGGGCACGAGCAGTACTTC
TRBJ2-7	TRBV3-1/TRBV3-2	NA	NA	CASSQVSGPYEQYF	TGTGCCAGCAGCCAAGTGTCAGGTCCCTACGAGCAGTACTTC
TRBJ1-4	TRBV5-1	NA	NA	CASSFGGGDEKLFF	TGCGCCAGCAGCTTCGGCGGGGGAGATGAAAAACTGTTTTTT
TRBJ1-2	TRBV28	TRBD1	few	CASSVDRAPYGYTF	TGTGCCAGCAGCGTGGACAGGGCCCCTTATGGCTACACCTTC
TRBJ2-1	TRBV27	NA	few	CASSLEERGNQFF	TGTGCCAGCAGTTTAGAGGAAAGGGGGAATCAGTTCTTC
TRBJ1-4	TRBV19	TRBD1	NA	CASSPGGQGENEKLFF	TGTGCCAGTAGTCCCGGGGGACAGGGAGAGAATGAAAAACTGTTTTTT
TRBJ2-7	TRBV5-1	NA	NA	CASSPNRDEQYF	TGCGCCAGCAGTCCGAATCGGGACGAGCAGTACTTC
TRBJ1-1	TRBV23-1	NA	NA	CASSQGGSGGIPEDTEAFF	TGCGCCAGCAGTCAAGGTGGTTCGGGGGGGATTCCGGAGGACACTGAAGCTTTCTTT
TRBJ1-2	TRBV9	NA	NA	CASTPGPAGFTNYGYTF	TGTGCCAGCACCCCTGGGCCGGCGGGTTTCACTAACTATGGCTACACCTTC
TRBJ2-3	TRBV9	NA	NA	CASRLGDGGSWDTQYF	TGTGCCAGCAGATTAGGTGACGGGGGAAGTTGGGATACGCAGTATTTT
TRBJ2-1	TRBV5-1	NA	NA	CASSLDSGGYNEQFF	TGCGCCAGCAGCTTGGATTCAGGGGGGTACAATGAGCAGTTCTTC
TRBJ2-1	TRBV11-3	NA	NA	CASSQGRSSYNEQFF	TGTGCCAGCAGCCAGGGCAGGAGCTCCTACAATGAGCAGTTCTTC
TRBJ2-5	TRBV6-5	TRBD2	NA	CASSSRLAGGAETQYF	TGTGCCAGCAGTTCGAGACTAGCGGGGGGGGCGGAGACCCAGTACTTC
TRBJ2-3	TRBV14	TRBD2	NA	CASSPGLAFVYF	TGTGCCAGCAGCCCGGGACTAGCTTTTGTGTATTTT
TRBJ2-2	TRBV19	NA	NA	CASSWGASNTGELFF	TGTGCCAGTAGTTGGGGCGCCTCGAACACCGGGGAGCTGTTTTTT
TRBJ2-3	TRBV14	NA	NA	CASSQDLAVTLDTQYF	TGTGCCAGCAGCCAAGATCTTGCAGTCACCCTGGATACGCAGTATTTT
TRBJ2-4	TRBV18	NA	NA	CASSPAETKNIQYF	TGTGCCAGCTCACCGGCAGAGACTAAAAACATTCAGTACTTC
TRBJ1-2	TRBV5-1	TRBD1	NA	CASSLALGQGADYTF	TGCGCCAGCAGCTTGGCCTTGGGACAGGGGGCCGACTACACCTTC
TRBJ2-1	TRBV7-3	NA	once	CASSNSNNEQFF	TGTGCCAGCAGCAACAGTAACAATGAGCAGTTCTTC
TRBJ2-1	TRBV5-1	NA	NA	CASSRERATYNEQFF	TGCGCCAGCAGCAGAGAGCGGGCCACCTACAATGAGCAGTTCTTC
TRBJ2-7	TRBV9	TRBD2	NA	CASSVALILAGTYEQYF	TGTGCCAGCAGCGTAGCTTTAATTCTAGCGGGAACGTACGAGCAGTACTTC
TRBJ2-3	TRBV7-9	TRBD2	NA	CASSGPRGRDTDTQYF	TGTGCCAGCAGCGGCCCTCGCGGGAGGGACACAGATACGCAGTATTTT
TRBJ2-1	TRBV7-2	TRBD2	NA	CASSPLRYPLAGGYNEQFF	TGTGCCAGCAGCCCCCTGAGGTACCCTTTAGCGGGTGGATACAATGAGCAGTTCTTC
TRBJ1-1	TRBV18	TRBD1	NA	CASSPTGQENTEAFF	TGTGCCAGCTCACCGACGGGACAGGAGAACACTGAAGCTTTCTTT
TRBJ2-5	TRBV6-5	NA	NA	CASSTGAGQETQYF	TGTGCCAGCAGTACAGGAGCGGGCCAAGAGACCCAGTACTTC
TRBJ1-2	TRBV7-8	TRBD1	NA	CASSLGQDYGYTF	TGTGCCAGCAGCTTGGGACAGGACTATGGCTACACCTTC
TRBJ1-1	TRBV3-1/TRBV3-2	NA	NA	CASSQEGAMNTEAFF	TGTGCCAGCAGCCAAGAGGGAGCAATGAACACTGAAGCTTTCTTT
TRBJ2-7	TRBV5-1	NA	few	CASSLGQSYEQYF	TGCGCCAGCAGCTTGGGACAGTCCTACGAGCAGTACTTC
TRBJ1-2	TRBV3-1/TRBV3-2	NA	NA	CASSQDTAYGYTF	TGTGCCAGCAGCCAAGATACAGCCTATGGCTACACCTTC
TRBJ1-2	TRBV7-8	TRBD1	NA	CASSLAVRGRTNYGYTF	TGTGCCAGCAGCTTAGCGGTTAGGGGGCGGACTAACTATGGCTACACCTTC
TRBJ1-3	TRBV18	NA	NA	CASSPGQRSGNTIYF	TGTGCCAGCTCACCGGGGCAGCGCTCTGGAAACACCATATATTTT
TRBJ2-7	TRBV5-8	TRBD2	NA	CASSLVLGLAKHEQYF	TGTGCCAGCAGCTTGGTTTTAGGACTAGCGAAGCACGAGCAGTACTTC
TRBJ1-2	TRBV3-1/TRBV3-2	TRBD1	NA	CASSPHGGTGSF	TGTGCCAGCAGCCCCCATGGGGGGACAGGGAGCTTC
TRBJ1-6	TRBV6-5	TRBD1	NA	CASSYWTGNNSPLHF	TGTGCCAGCAGTTACTGGACAGGGAACAATTCACCCCTCCACTTT
TRBJ2-3	TRBV5-4	TRBD2	once	CASSPSRLAGGQTDTQYF	TGTGCCAGCAGCCCTTCCAGACTAGCGGGGGGGCAGACAGATACGCAGTATTTT
TRBJ2-7	TRBV30	NA	NA	CAWSFDRPYEQYF	TGTGCCTGGAGTTTTGACAGGCCCTACGAGCAGTACTTC
TRBJ1-3	TRBV4-1	NA	NA	CASSQLSGNTIYF	TGCGCCAGCAGCCAACTCTCTGGAAACACCATATATTTT
TRBJ2-6	TRBV5-5	NA	NA	CASSLTSNVLTF	TGTGCCAGCAGCTTGACTTCCAACGTCCTGACTTTC
TRBJ2-7	TRBV6-5	NA	NA	CASQGTLARYEQYF	TGTGCCAGTCAGGGGACACTTGCACGCTACGAGCAGTACTTC
TRBJ1-6	TRBV5-5	TRBD1	NA	CASTTGQGFNSPLHF	TGTGCCAGCACCACCGGACAGGGATTTAATTCACCCCTCCACTTT
TRBJ2-1	TRBV6-5	TRBD2	NA	CASSPGTSGKNEQFF	TGTGCCAGCAGCCCCGGGACTAGCGGGAAAAATGAGCAGTTCTTC